The present TCR beta chain was sequenced within a study of T cells in Graves' hyperthyroidism and ophthalmopathy. The overall study: Blood was drawn when the patient was first diagnosed and still untreated. General study findings and limits: Before onset, ophthalmopathy was predicted by the model a median about 6.2 months earlier.

Germline assignment: CDR1 SQVTM and CDR2 ANQGSEA. The V end was cut by 6 bases, the J end by 1 base, with 19 bases between. CDR3 size: 15 residues. Ophthalmopathy cases scored 3 or more on the Clinical Activity Score and 4 or more on NOSPECS grade, with duration below 3 months. Clinical symptoms, serum thyroxine, TRAb, thyroid ultrasound and orbital computed tomography established diagnosis. This clonotype was observed many times. Its specificity is unknown. RNA transcripts gave rise to amplified TCR beta CDR3 regions. Primed by the HTBI set, a first-round RT-PCR was run on the TCR CDR3. One entry per CDR3 protein results from TCRdb running MiXCR on the multiplex PCR reads. The sample consists of a few hundred thousand distinct CDR3 sequences, about 16% of them appearing once.

The source material was blood. The chain is built from TRBV29-1 and TRBJ2-7; D might be TRBD1 or TRBD2, each matching 5 bases. The TCR comes from a woman in her thirties with Graves' ophthalmopathy. For the CDR3, the DNA is TGCAGCGTAGGGGAGCCGACCCGCTTTTCCTACGAGCAGTACTTC. It yields the protein CSVGEPTRFSYEQYF.